The T cell receptor (beta chain) described here comes from a study of T-cell memory formation after mild COVID-19. One entry per CDR3 protein results from TCRdb running MiXCR on the 5' RACE reads. The data hold about 320,000 distinct CDR3 sequences, with roughly an eighth observed a single time. The CDR3 totals 14 residues. Germline V lookup: CDR1 SGHRS, CDR2 YFSETQ. V lost 4 bases, J lost 9 bases, and 10 bases stayed unmatched. The sequence was obtained from a man younger than 35 who had mild COVID-19 (a few samples of this study predate the infection). Cell type and time point are not known. The sample was PBMCs or a T cell subset sorted from them (not recorded which). The rearrangement uses TRBV5-1 and TRBJ2-1, with TRBD1 matching over 7 bases. CDR3 in DNA: TGCGCCAGCAGCCTGGACTTGGCAGGGGGTGAGCAGTTCTTC. Its protein product is CASSLDLAGGEQFF.